These T cell receptor beta chains were read from a single sample in a study of blood T cell repertoires in COVID-19. The repertoire was sequenced with immunoSEQ multiplex PCR; TCRdb's copy has only in-frame clones and lacks some. Found here are 45,000 to 60,000 clones, 65% to 80% of them singletons; the top ten hold 15%. Source material: peripheral blood. The receptor set was obtained from a human donor with active or convalescent COVID-19. The donor label of this sample is uncertain. Each CDR3 is given with its conserved first and last residue. The D gene is left open where the match is weak. Clone size is stated in some rows and not others, as once, few, many or a class when expanded.

abundance: NA
j_gene: TRBJ2-5
d_gene: NA
v_gene: TRBV6-6
CDR3nt: TGTGCCAGCAGTTACTCGATTGGACAGGAGACCCAGTACTTC
CDR3aa: CASSYSIGQETQYF

abundance: NA
j_gene: TRBJ2-1
d_gene: TRBD2
v_gene: TRBV7-6
CDR3nt: TGTGCCAGCAGCTTAAATTCGGGAGGCCTTAATGAGCAGTTCTTC
CDR3aa: CASSLNSGGLNEQFF

abundance: NA
j_gene: TRBJ2-1
d_gene: NA
v_gene: TRBV29-1
CDR3nt: TGCAGCGTTGACTACAGTTCCAATGAGCAGTTCTTC
CDR3aa: CSVDYSSNEQFF

abundance: few
j_gene: TRBJ2-3
d_gene: TRBD2
v_gene: TRBV6-5
CDR3nt: TGTGCCAGCAGTTACTCAGGGGCGGGAGGCACAGATACGCAGTATTTT
CDR3aa: CASSYSGAGGTDTQYF

abundance: few
j_gene: TRBJ1-2
d_gene: TRBD1
v_gene: TRBV5-1
CDR3nt: TGCGCCAGCAGCTTCGAGGGGGCGCGTTATGGCTACACCTTC
CDR3aa: CASSFEGARYGYTF

abundance: NA
j_gene: TRBJ1-1
d_gene: TRBD1
v_gene: TRBV5-4
CDR3nt: TGTGCCAGCAGCTATCCCCCGGGACAGGGAGGGATGAGGTTCGAAGCTTTCTTT
CDR3aa: CASSYPPGQGGMRFEAFF

abundance: NA
j_gene: TRBJ2-7
d_gene: NA
v_gene: TRBV27
CDR3nt: TGTGCCAGCAGTTTATCGGGAGCCTCCTACGAGCAGTACTTC
CDR3aa: CASSLSGASYEQYF

abundance: NA
j_gene: TRBJ1-2
d_gene: TRBD1
v_gene: TRBV4-1
CDR3nt: TGCGCCAGCAGCCAGGGGACAGGGGGGCACTATGGCTACACCTTC
CDR3aa: CASSQGTGGHYGYTF

abundance: NA
j_gene: TRBJ1-3
d_gene: TRBD1
v_gene: TRBV6-6
CDR3nt: TGTGCCAGCAGTTACGGCAGGGGGTTCTCTGGAAACACCATATATTTT
CDR3aa: CASSYGRGFSGNTIYF

abundance: NA
j_gene: TRBJ2-1
d_gene: NA
v_gene: TRBV5-1
CDR3nt: TGCGCCAGCTCGCCCGGGAGTGGGAATGAGCAGTTCTTC
CDR3aa: CASSPGSGNEQFF

abundance: NA
j_gene: TRBJ2-7
d_gene: NA
v_gene: TRBV9
CDR3nt: TGTGCCAGCAGCGTAGCGGGAGCGGAGAAGCAGTACTTC
CDR3aa: CASSVAGAEKQYF

abundance: NA
j_gene: TRBJ2-7
d_gene: TRBD1
v_gene: TRBV5-1
CDR3nt: TGCGCCACCTCGACAGGGGGGGACTACGAGCAGTACTTC
CDR3aa: CATSTGGDYEQYF

abundance: NA
j_gene: TRBJ2-3
d_gene: TRBD1
v_gene: TRBV7-3
CDR3nt: TGTGCCAGCAGCTGGGACAGAGATACGCAGTATTTT
CDR3aa: CASSWDRDTQYF

abundance: NA
j_gene: TRBJ2-2
d_gene: NA
v_gene: TRBV7-2
CDR3nt: TGTGCCAGCAGCTTAAACAGGGCCACCGGGGAGCTGTTTTTT
CDR3aa: CASSLNRATGELFF

abundance: few
j_gene: TRBJ1-2
d_gene: NA
v_gene: TRBV29-1
CDR3nt: TGCAGCGTCAGGGAGGTCGGCTATGGCTACACCTTC
CDR3aa: CSVREVGYGYTF

abundance: NA
j_gene: TRBJ2-1
d_gene: NA
v_gene: TRBV5-1
CDR3nt: TGCGCCAGCAGCTGGGGCTGGGGGGAGCTAAGTAATGAGCAGTTCTTC
CDR3aa: CASSWGWGELSNEQFF

abundance: NA
j_gene: TRBJ2-1
d_gene: TRBD2
v_gene: TRBV7-9
CDR3nt: TGTGCCAGCAGCGAGACTAGCATCTCCTACAATGAGCAGTTCTTC
CDR3aa: CASSETSISYNEQFF

abundance: large
j_gene: TRBJ1-6
d_gene: TRBD1
v_gene: TRBV27
CDR3nt: TGTGCCAGCAGGGGAGACAGGGCATATAATTCACCCCTCCACTTT
CDR3aa: CASRGDRAYNSPLHF

abundance: once
j_gene: TRBJ1-2
d_gene: NA
v_gene: TRBV18
CDR3nt: TGTGCCAGCTCATACCGCCAGGGTAGTGACTATGGCTACACCTTC
CDR3aa: CASSYRQGSDYGYTF

abundance: NA
j_gene: TRBJ2-2
d_gene: TRBD1
v_gene: TRBV7-3
CDR3nt: TGTGCCAGCAGCTTACACAGGGGGAGTACCGGGGAGCTGTTTTTT
CDR3aa: CASSLHRGSTGELFF

abundance: NA
j_gene: TRBJ2-3
d_gene: NA
v_gene: TRBV15
CDR3nt: TGTGCCACCAGCAGAGTTAGCGGAGAAGAGGGAGATACGCAGTATTTT
CDR3aa: CATSRVSGEEGDTQYF

abundance: NA
j_gene: TRBJ2-7
d_gene: NA
v_gene: TRBV13
CDR3nt: TGTGCCAGCAGCTTAGAGGGGGTAATCTACGAGCAGTACTTC
CDR3aa: CASSLEGVIYEQYF